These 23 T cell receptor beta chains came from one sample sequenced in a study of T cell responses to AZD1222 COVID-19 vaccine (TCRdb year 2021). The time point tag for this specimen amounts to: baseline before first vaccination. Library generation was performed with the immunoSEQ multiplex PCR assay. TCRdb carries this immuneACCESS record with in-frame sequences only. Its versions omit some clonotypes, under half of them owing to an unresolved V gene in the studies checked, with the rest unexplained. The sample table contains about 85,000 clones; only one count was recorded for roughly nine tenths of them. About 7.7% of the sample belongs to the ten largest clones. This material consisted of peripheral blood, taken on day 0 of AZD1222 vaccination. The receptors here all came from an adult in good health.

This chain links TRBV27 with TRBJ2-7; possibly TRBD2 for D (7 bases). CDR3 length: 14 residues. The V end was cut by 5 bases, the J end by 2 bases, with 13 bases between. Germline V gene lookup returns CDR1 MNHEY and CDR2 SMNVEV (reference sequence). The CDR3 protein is CASSTPGGTYEQYF. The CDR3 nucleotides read TGTGCCAGCAGTACCCCGGGGGGCACCTACGAGCAGTACTTC.

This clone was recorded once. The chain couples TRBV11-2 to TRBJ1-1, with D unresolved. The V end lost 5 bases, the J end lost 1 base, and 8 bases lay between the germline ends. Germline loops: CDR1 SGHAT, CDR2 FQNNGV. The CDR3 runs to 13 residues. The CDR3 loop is CASSTTANTEAFF. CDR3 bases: TGTGCCAGCAGCACCACAGCGAACACTGAAGCTTTCTTT.

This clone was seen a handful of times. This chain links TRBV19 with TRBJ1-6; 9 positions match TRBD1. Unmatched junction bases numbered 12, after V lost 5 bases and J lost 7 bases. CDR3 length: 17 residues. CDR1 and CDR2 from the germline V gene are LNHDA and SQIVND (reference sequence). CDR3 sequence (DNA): TGTGCCAGTAGTCCCACTACAGGGGGCGCGAAAAATTCACCCCTCCACTTT. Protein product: CASSPTTGGAKNSPLHF.

The chain's CDR3 is CSVEDLQGLEQYF. CDR3 sequence (DNA): TGCAGCGTTGAAGATCTACAGGGGCTCGAGCAGTACTTC. The chain recombines TRBV29-1 with TRBJ2-7, with 7 bases aligning to TRBD1. The CDR3 has 13 residues. Unmatched junction bases numbered 5, after V lost 0 bases and J lost 6 bases. Germline CDR1 is SQVTM and CDR2 is ANQGSEA.

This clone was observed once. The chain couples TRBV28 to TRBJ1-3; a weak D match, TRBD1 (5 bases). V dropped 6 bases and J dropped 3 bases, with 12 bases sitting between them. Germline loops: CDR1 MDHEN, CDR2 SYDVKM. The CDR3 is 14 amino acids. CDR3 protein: CASRDSFDGNTIYF. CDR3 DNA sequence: TGTGCCAGCAGAGACAGTTTTGATGGAAACACCATATATTTT.

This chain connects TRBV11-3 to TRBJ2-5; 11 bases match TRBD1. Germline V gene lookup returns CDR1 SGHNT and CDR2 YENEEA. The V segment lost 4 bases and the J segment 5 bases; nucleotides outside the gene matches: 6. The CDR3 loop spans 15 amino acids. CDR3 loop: CASSSGTGGGETQYF. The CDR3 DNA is TGTGCCAGCAGCTCCGGGACAGGGGGTGGGGAGACCCAGTACTTC.

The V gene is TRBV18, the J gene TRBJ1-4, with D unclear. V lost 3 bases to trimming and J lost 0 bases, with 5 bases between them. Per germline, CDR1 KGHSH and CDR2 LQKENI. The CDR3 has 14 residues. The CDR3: CASSPDTTNEKLFF. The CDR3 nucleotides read TGTGCCAGCTCACCCGATACAACTAATGAAAAACTGTTTTTT. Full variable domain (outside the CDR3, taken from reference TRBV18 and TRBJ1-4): NAGVMQNPRHLVRRRGQEARLRCSPMKGHSHVYWYRQLPEEGLKFMVYLQKENIIDESGMPKERFSAEFPKEGPSILRIQQVVRGDSAAYFCASSPDTTNEKLFFGSGTQLSVL.

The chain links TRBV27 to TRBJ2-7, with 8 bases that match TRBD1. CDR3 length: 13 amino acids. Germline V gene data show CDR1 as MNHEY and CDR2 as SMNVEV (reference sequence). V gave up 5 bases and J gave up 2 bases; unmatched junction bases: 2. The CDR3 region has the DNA TGTGCCAGCAGTCTACAGGGGGCCTACGAGCAGTACTTC. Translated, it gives CASSLQGAYEQYF.

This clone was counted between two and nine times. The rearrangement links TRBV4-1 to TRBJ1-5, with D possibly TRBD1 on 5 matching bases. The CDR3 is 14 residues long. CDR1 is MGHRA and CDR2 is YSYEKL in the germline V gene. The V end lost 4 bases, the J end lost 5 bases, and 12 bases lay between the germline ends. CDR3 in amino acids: CASSLQGRDQPQHF. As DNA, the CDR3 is TGCGCCAGCAGCCTTCAGGGAAGGGATCAGCCCCAGCATTTT.

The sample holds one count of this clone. CDR3 in amino acids: CASSPDVFEGQYF. CDR3 nucleotide sequence: TGCGCCAGCAGCCCAGACGTATTCGAGGGGCAGTACTTC. The V gene is TRBV10-1, the J gene TRBJ2-7; tentative D call: TRBD2 (5 bases). Germline V gene lookup returns CDR1 WNHNN and CDR2 SYGVQD (reference sequence). The CDR3 covers 13 residues. V lost 6 bases, J lost 9 bases, and 18 bases lay in between.

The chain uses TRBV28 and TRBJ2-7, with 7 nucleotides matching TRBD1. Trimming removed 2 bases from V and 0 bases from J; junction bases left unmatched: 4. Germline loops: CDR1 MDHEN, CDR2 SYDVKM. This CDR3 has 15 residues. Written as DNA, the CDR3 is TGTGCCAGCAGTTTAGGGACAGCGAGCTCCTACGAGCAGTACTTC. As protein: CASSLGTASSYEQYF.

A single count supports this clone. CDR3 sequence reads: CASSLSATWGTEAFF. CDR3 bases: TGTGCCAGCAGCTTATCGGCAACTTGGGGCACTGAAGCTTTCTTT. The chain joins TRBV7-3 to TRBJ1-1; D not certain. V gave up 2 bases and J gave up 4 bases, with 14 bases separating them. CDR1 is SGHTA, CDR2 FQGTGA, per germline. The CDR3 is 15 amino acids.

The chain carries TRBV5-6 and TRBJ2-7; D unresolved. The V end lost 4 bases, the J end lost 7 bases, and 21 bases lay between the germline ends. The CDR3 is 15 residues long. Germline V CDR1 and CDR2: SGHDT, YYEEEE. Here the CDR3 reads CASSPPLTRRGEQYF. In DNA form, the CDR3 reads TGTGCCAGCAGCCCGCCCCTGACCCGCCGAGGAGAGCAGTACTTC.

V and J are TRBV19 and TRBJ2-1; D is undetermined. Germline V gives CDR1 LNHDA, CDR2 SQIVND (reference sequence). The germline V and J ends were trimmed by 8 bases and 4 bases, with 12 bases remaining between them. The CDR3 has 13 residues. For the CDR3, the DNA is TGTGCCAGTCCCCTCACCACTTACAATGAGCAGTTCTTC. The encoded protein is CASPLTTYNEQFF. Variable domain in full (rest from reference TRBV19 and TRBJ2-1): DGGITQSPKYLFRKEGQNVTLSCEQNLNHDAMYWYRQDPGQGLRLIYYSQIVNDFQKGDIAEGYSVSREKKESFPLTVTSAQKNPTAFYLCASPLTTYNEQFFGPGTRLTVL.

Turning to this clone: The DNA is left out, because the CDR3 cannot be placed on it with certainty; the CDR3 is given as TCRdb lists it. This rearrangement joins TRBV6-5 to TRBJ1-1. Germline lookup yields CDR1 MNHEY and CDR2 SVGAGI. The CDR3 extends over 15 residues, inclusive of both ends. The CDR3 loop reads CASSTSVSSNTEAFF.

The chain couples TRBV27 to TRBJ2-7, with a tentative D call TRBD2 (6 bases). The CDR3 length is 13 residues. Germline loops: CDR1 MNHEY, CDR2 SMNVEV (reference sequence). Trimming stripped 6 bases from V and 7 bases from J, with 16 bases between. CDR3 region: CASSQTGTWEQYF. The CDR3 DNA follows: TGTGCCAGCAGCCAAACCGGGACTTGGGAGCAGTACTTC.

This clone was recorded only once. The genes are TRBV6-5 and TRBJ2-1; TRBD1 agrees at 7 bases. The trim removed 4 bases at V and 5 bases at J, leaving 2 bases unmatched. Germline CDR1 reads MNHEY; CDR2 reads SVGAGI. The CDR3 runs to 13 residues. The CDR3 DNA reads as TGTGCCAGCAGTTCGGACAGGAACAATGAGCAGTTCTTC. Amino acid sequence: CASSSDRNNEQFF.

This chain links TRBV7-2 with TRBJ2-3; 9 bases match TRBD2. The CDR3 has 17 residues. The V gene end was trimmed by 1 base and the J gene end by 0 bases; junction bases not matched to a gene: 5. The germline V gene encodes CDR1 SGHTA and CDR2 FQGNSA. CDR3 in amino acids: CASSLVLAGLSTDTQYF. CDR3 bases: TGTGCCAGCAGCTTAGTACTAGCGGGCCTAAGCACAGATACGCAGTATTTT.

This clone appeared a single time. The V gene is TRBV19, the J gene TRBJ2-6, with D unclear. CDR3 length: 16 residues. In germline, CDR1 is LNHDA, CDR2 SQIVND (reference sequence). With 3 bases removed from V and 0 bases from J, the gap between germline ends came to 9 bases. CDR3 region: CASSIPGRSGANVLTF. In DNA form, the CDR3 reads TGTGCCAGTAGTATTCCAGGCCGCTCTGGGGCCAACGTCCTGACTTTC.

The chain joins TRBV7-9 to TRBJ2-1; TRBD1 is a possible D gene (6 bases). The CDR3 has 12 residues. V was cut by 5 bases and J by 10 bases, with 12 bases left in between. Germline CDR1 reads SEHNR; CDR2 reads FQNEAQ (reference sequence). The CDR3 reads CASSTQGLEQFF. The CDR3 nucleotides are TGTGCCAGCAGCACACAGGGCCTGGAGCAGTTCTTC.

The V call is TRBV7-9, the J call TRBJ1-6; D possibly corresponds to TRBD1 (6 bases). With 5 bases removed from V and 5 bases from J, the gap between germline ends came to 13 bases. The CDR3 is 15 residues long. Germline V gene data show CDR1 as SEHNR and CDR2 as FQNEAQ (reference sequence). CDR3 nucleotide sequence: TGTGCCAGCAGCGGAGACCAGGGGAATAATTCACCCCTCCACTTT. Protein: CASSGDQGNNSPLHF.

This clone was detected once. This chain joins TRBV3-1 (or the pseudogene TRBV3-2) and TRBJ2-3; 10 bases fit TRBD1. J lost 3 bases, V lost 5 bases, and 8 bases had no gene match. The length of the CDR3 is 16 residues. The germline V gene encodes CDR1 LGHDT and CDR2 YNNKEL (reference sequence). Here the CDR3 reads CASSTRTGGRTDTQYF. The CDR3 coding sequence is TGTGCCAGCAGCACCCGGACAGGGGGGCGAACAGATACGCAGTATTTT.

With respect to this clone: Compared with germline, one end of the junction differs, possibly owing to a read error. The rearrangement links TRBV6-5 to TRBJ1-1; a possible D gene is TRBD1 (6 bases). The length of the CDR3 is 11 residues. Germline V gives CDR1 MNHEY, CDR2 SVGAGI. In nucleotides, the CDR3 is TGTGCCACGGACAGTCGAACTGGAGCTTTCTTT. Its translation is CATDSRTGAFF.